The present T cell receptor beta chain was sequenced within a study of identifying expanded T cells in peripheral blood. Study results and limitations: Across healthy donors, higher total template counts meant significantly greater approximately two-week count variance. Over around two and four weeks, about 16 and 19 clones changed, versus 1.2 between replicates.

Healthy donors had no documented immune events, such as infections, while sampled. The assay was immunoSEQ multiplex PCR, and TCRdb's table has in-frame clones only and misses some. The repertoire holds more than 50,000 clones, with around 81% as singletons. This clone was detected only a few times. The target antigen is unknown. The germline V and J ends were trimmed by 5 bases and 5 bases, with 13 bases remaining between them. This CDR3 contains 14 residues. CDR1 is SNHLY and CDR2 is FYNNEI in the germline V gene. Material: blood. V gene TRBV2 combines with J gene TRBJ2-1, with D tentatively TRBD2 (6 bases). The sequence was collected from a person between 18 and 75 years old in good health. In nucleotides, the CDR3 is TGTGCCAGCAGTCGAACCGGGGGAGACAATGAGCAGTTCTTC. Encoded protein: CASSRTGGDNEQFF.